The 7 T cell receptor beta chains reported below all come from one sample, sequenced in a study of cytomegalovirus exposure and HLA in healthy donors. Researchers ran the PCR with 60 Vbeta and 13 Jbeta primers. Some clones are missing from TCRdb's copy, which holds only in-frame ones; the method was immunoSEQ multiplex PCR. The sample consists of about 120,000 clones, 81% of them appearing once. The source material was PBMCs. Receptors originate from a woman in her thirties or forties in good health and CMV-seronegative.

The J gene is TRBJ2-5, the V gene TRBV7-6; 10 nucleotides line up with TRBD2. Matching the DNA end better, TRBJ2-7 makes the J call doubtful. This CDR3 is built from 15 residues. Germline assignment: CDR1 SGHVS and CDR2 FNYEAQ. In nucleotides, the CDR3 is TGTGCCAGCAGCATTAGCGGGGGGTTTTCCTACGAGCAGTACTTC. Protein product: CASSISGGFSYEQYF.

This clone occurred a few times. J is TRBJ1-4 and V is TRBV2, with D possibly matching TRBD1 (5 bases). The germline CDR1 and CDR2 sequences are SNHLY and FYNNEI. The CDR3 length is 17 residues. The V gene lost 8 bases and the J gene lost 0 bases, with 19 bases spanning the gap. CDR3: CASHDTGGFTTNEKLFF. The CDR3 DNA reads TGTGCCAGCCATGACACGGGGGGGTTCACAACTAATGAAAAACTGTTTTTT.

As DNA, the CDR3 is TGTGCCAGCTCACCTCAGGACAGACCCATTGGGGAAAAACTGTTTTTT. Protein: CASSPQDRPIGEKLFF. The chain couples TRBV18 to TRBJ1-4; maybe TRBD1 (6 bases). CDR1 and CDR2 from the germline V gene are KGHSH and LQKENI. Trimming took 3 bases from V and 8 from J, leaving 19 bases between them. This CDR3 has 16 amino acids.

The rearrangement links TRBV5-4 to TRBJ1-6; TRBD1 matches 11 bases. This CDR3 is 15 amino acids long. V was clipped by 4 bases and J by 10 bases; unmatched bases: 7. Germline CDR1 and CDR2: SGHNT and YYREEE (reference sequence). CDR3 sequence reads: CASSPWTGGNSPLHF. CDR3 nucleotide sequence: TGTGCCAGCAGCCCCTGGACAGGGGGCAACTCACCCCTCCACTTT.

The V and J genes are TRBV15 and TRBJ2-7, with a weak D call TRBD2 (6 bases). The CDR3 runs to 18 residues. V lost 0 bases and J 4 bases, leaving 22 bases between the germline ends. CDR1 LNHNV and CDR2 YYDKDF come from the germline V gene (reference sequence). This chain's CDR3 is CATSRDPRRVDSSYEQYF. CDR3 coding DNA: TGTGCCACCAGCAGAGACCCACGGAGGGTGGACTCCTCATACGAGCAGTACTTC.

J is TRBJ2-1 and V is TRBV29-1; 10 bases align to TRBD2. Unmatched junction bases numbered 5, after V lost 5 bases and J lost 4 bases. Germline lookup yields CDR1 SQVTM and CDR2 ANQGSEA. The CDR3 runs 14 residues. The CDR3 is CSVHPSGGYNEQFF. The CDR3 DNA reads TGCAGCGTTCATCCTAGCGGGGGATACAATGAGCAGTTCTTC.

With regard to this clone: Germline and junction disagree at one end, which may indicate a read error. The same CDR3 is also encoded by other DNA sequences in this sample. The V call is TRBV7-9, the J call TRBJ2-3; 10 bases are shared with TRBD2. CDR3 length: 14 residues. Germline V CDR1 and CDR2: SEHNR, FQNEAQ (reference sequence). CDR3: CASSLLAGPDTQYF. In DNA, the CDR3 is TGTGCTAGCAGCTTACTAGCGGGGCCGGATACGCAGTATTTT. The full variable domain, rest sourced from reference TRBV7-9 and TRBJ2-3, is DTGVSQNPRHKITKRGQNVTFRCDPISEHNRLYWYRQTLGQGPEFLTYFQNEAQLEKSRLLSDRFSAERPKGSFSTLEIQRTEQGDSAMYLCASSLLAGPDTQYFGPGTRLTVL.